This T cell receptor beta chain derives from a study of blood T cells in healthy people across ages (dated by TCRdb to the mid-2010s). Describing the broader study: Template switching captured roughly one uniquely barcoded TCR beta cDNA molecule per two T cells in model experiments. Using deep sequencing normalized with unique cDNA molecular identifiers, the study measured how TCR beta repertoire diversity changes with age. The donors were divided into four age groups: young (average roughly 17 years), middle-aged (over 35), aged (under 70) and long-lived (around 80). To avoid experimental bias, donors of different ages were spread randomly across the sequencing lanes. Using the same blood draw, the study looked at two additional independent replicas of 1 million unique cDNA reads for two donors, one aged 18 to 30 and the other aged 80 or older. General study outcomes and caveats: Estimates of total diversity based on one million sequenced T cells were considered lower bounds and underestimates. Observed TCR beta diversity per million T cells fell roughly linearly with age, and a significant reduction was already apparent by age around 44. The CMV infection status of donors was not known, potentially confounding age-related changes in expanded clonotypes. Conclusive comparison of naive and antigen-experienced compartments was prevented by the profiling of bulk unsorted PBMCs. Compared with the aged group, the long-lived group had more naive CD4+ T cells, fewer expanded clones and increased TCR diversity, a pattern suggesting age selection. A strong correlation was found between observed TCR beta diversity and the percentage of naive T cells measured by flow cytometry.

The receptor library was made with 5' RACE. For sequencing, an Illumina HiSeq 2500 was employed. A second PCR of about 6 to 11 cycles was run with a J-beta primer mix and a sample-barcoded 5' primer. A unique molecular identifier was introduced onto each TCR beta cDNA molecule by a template-switch 5' adaptor carrying 12 random nucleotides. Each sample yielded at least 2.5 million CDR3-containing paired-end reads. The Mint cDNA synthesis kit, primed by a TRBC-specific oligonucleotide, was used to synthesize first-strand cDNA from all RNA. After uracil-DNA glycosylase treatment, a first 18-cycle PCR used universal primers M1SS and BC2_uni_R on all cDNA. The original pipeline was this. For normalization, 1 million high-quality reads were randomly selected from each sample, with every read carrying a distinct molecular identifier. Instead of being binned into consensus sequences, reads with shared molecular identifiers were discarded. CDR3 identification, clonotype clustering and error correction used MiTCR with a Q25 quality threshold and the strictest error-elimination algorithm. A nonparametric unseen species model with Euler transformation was used to estimate a lower bound on total TCR beta diversity. TCRdb took the public reads, trimmed them with fastp at Q25, ran MiXCR for clone calling and kept in-frame beta chains. Each entry is one CDR3 protein sequence, shown with its most common DNA and genes. The V and J calls reflect TCRdb's pipeline rather than the authors' work. For this sample there are about 1.6 million distinct CDR3 sequences; about 35% appear just once. 11% of the sample goes to the ten largest clones.

Note on this clonotype: Which antigen it targets is not known. Base qualities are not recorded, but no much larger clone differs from it by a single base.

Per the germline V gene, SGHVS is the CDR1 and FNYEAQ is the CDR2. From its cysteine to its phenylalanine, the CDR3 spans 14 amino acids. The kept DNA is CDR3 alone, 42 bases in frame from the first base. The junction shows trimming of 5 bases on V and 8 bases on J, plus 17 bases between the germline ends. Systemically healthy Caucasian individuals from Russia, some 40 in total and aged roughly 6 to 100 years, were included as donors. Each donor gave around 9 milliliters of peripheral blood, collected into EDTA-treated Vacutainer tubes. Ficoll-Paque density-gradient centrifugation was used to isolate PBMCs, with at least 6.5 million obtained per sample. Total RNA, at least 6 micrograms per sample, was extracted from PBMCs with Trizol reagent. Naive CD45RAhigh/CD27high T cell percentages were measured by flow cytometry on a PBMC aliquot from every donor.

Rearrangement joined TRBV7-6 to TRBJ2-3; D gene: possibly TRBD1, on 6 matching bases. Input material: blood. This receptor was identified in a woman younger than 45 in good health. The CDR3: CASSKTGFTGTQYF. The nucleotides read TGTGCCAGCAGCAAGACAGGATTTACGGGTACGCAGTATTTT.